Below, 23 T cell receptor beta chains from the same sample are listed, as sequenced in a study of a mutant IDH1 vaccine in newly diagnosed glioma. TCRdb keeps only in-frame clones here, not all; method: immunoSEQ multiplex PCR. The sample consists of under 150,000 clones, about nine tenths of them appearing once. Time point here: week 11, during vaccination. Alongside topical imiquimod, each dose of vaccine comprised 300 ug of mutant IDH1 20-mer peptide. Their antigens remain unidentified. The sequencing used PBMCs, collected from a glioma patient whose treatment included an IDH1 peptide vaccine. Source of these receptors: a woman aged 45-65 years with glioma.

The CDR3 loop reads CASSVGTSGFQETQYF. The CDR3 DNA reads TGTGCCAGCAGCGTCGGGACTAGCGGGTTTCAAGAGACCCAGTACTTC. The chain links TRBV9 to TRBJ2-5; 12 positions agree with TRBD2. Germline V CDR1 and CDR2: SGDLS, YYNGEE. This CDR3 comprises 16 residues. V trimming: 2 bases; J trimming: 2 bases; junction bases outside the gene matches: 4.

This clone came up once. The gene calls are TRBV19 and TRBJ1-3; TRBD1 matches 8 bases. V lost 11 bases and J lost 1; bases outside the gene matches: 10. Germline V CDR1 and CDR2: LNHDA, SQIVND (reference sequence). CDR3 length: 15 amino acids. CDR3 loop: CAGRDRGDSGNTIYF. The CDR3 region has the DNA TGTGCCGGCAGAGACAGGGGCGATTCTGGAAACACCATATATTTT.

V gene TRBV4-2 combines with J gene TRBJ1-1; a possible D gene is TRBD1 (5 bases). The germline V gene has CDR1 LGHNA and CDR2 YNFKEQ. V was trimmed by 5 bases and J by 3 bases, leaving 16 bases between them. The CDR3 spans 15 residues. The CDR3 nucleotides read TGTGCCAGCAGCAGGGACGGTCGGGGGGACACTGAAGCTTTCTTT. It is translated as CASSRDGRGDTEAFF.

This chain connects TRBV7-2 to TRBJ2-1, with TRBD2 matching 15 bases. Losses at the gene ends were 5 bases for V and 8 bases for J; bases not matched to a gene: 13. CDR1 SGHTA and CDR2 FQGNSA come from the germline V gene. This CDR3 has 18 residues. CDR3 in amino acids: CASSQGPGLAGGEDEQFF. Here the CDR3 DNA reads TGTGCCAGCAGCCAAGGACCCGGACTAGCGGGAGGGGAGGATGAGCAGTTCTTC.

V is TRBV4-1 and J is TRBJ2-3; 10 nucleotides line up with TRBD2. CDR1 and CDR2 (germline): MGHRA, YSYEKL. The CDR3 length is 17 residues. Trimming removed 1 base from V and 2 bases from J; junction bases left unmatched: 6. The CDR3 reads CASSQGGTSGATDTQYF. For the CDR3, the DNA is TGCGCCAGCAGCCAAGGGGGAACTAGCGGGGCCACAGATACGCAGTATTTT.

This chain uses TRBV30 with TRBJ2-1; no reliable D call. The CDR3 runs to 13 residues. CDR1 and CDR2 from the germline V gene are GTSNPN and SVGIG (reference sequence). Trimming removed 5 bases at V and 6 bases at J, with 14 bases between. The CDR3 coding sequence is TGTGCCTGGCTTTCTAGGCCCTCCAATGAGCAGTTCTTC. Translating it yields CAWLSRPSNEQFF.

V gene TRBV28 combines with J gene TRBJ2-1; D is possibly TRBD1 or TRBD2 (5 bases each). The CDR3 extends over 12 amino acids. Germline lookup yields CDR1 MDHEN and CDR2 SYDVKM. V lost 1 base, J lost 8 bases, and 6 bases lay in between. In DNA, the CDR3 is TGTGCCAGCAGTTTATCGGGGCATGAGCAGTTCTTC. Its protein is CASSLSGHEQFF.

Turning to this clone: This sample also contains other DNA sequences that code for the same CDR3. The genes are TRBV14 and TRBJ2-1, with 8 bases fitting TRBD2. This CDR3 spans 16 amino acids. Germline V CDR1 and CDR2: SGHDN, FVKESK. The V segment lost 3 bases and the J segment 6 bases; nucleotides outside the gene matches: 10. DNA of the CDR3: TGTGCCAGCAGCCAGGTTTACGGGAGGGCCGGCAATGAGCAGTTCTTC. It is translated as CASSQVYGRAGNEQFF.

V is TRBV10-3 and J is TRBJ2-1; possible D gene TRBD2, 5 bases. CDR1 and CDR2 (germline): ENHRY, SYGVKD. The CDR3 contains 15 residues. V shed 3 bases and J shed 3 bases, with 12 bases lying between them. The CDR3 DNA sequence: TGTGCCATCAGTGAATCCGGGAACCTCTACAATGAGCAGTTCTTC. Protein: CAISESGNLYNEQFF.

The chain employs TRBV6-6 and TRBJ2-7, with D perhaps matching TRBD1 (5 bases). The CDR3 loop spans 12 amino acids. Germline V gene lookup returns CDR1 MNHNY and CDR2 SVGAGI (reference sequence). The CDR3 nucleotides read TGTGGAGTTGGGGCAGGAGCCTACGAGCAGTACTTC. Translated, it gives CGVGAGAYEQYF.

The gene calls are TRBV5-6 and TRBJ2-5; D is ambiguous. CDR3 length equals 15 residues. Deletions cut 1 base from V and 6 bases from J, with 16 bases between. From germline, CDR1 is SGHDT and CDR2 YYEEEE. CDR3 protein: CASSLTGRPGQTQYF. In DNA form, the CDR3 reads TGTGCCAGCAGCTTGACTGGCCGGCCCGGCCAGACCCAGTACTTC.

In its sample, this clone was seen a few times. The V gene is TRBV4-1, the J gene TRBJ2-3, with D possibly matching TRBD2 (5 bases). Trimming left V 0 bases short and J 13 bases short, with 20 bases between. The CDR3 runs 15 residues. Germline values: CDR1 MGHRA, CDR2 YSYEKL. CDR3 nucleotides: TGCGCCAGCAGCCAAGAGAATTTGGCTAGCCGGGCCGAGTATTTT. It codes for CASSQENLASRAEYF.

The chain joins TRBV5-6 to TRBJ2-6, with D unclear. The CDR3 totals 15 residues. Germline loops: CDR1 SGHDT, CDR2 YYEEEE. Trimming stripped 1 base from V and 4 bases from J, with 9 bases between. CDR3 loop: CASSLQTAGANVLTF. The CDR3 nucleotides read TGTGCCAGCAGCTTGCAAACAGCCGGGGCCAACGTCCTGACTTTC.

This clone was seen many times. The chain has TRBV27 and TRBJ1-5, with TRBD1 as a possible D gene (5 bases). Germline assignment: CDR1 MNHEY and CDR2 SMNVEV (reference sequence). CDR3 length: 15 residues. V was cut by 2 bases and J by 9 bases, with 17 bases left in between. CDR3 sequence (DNA): TGTGCCAGCAGTTTAGATGGGCGGTCGGGACGGCCCCAGCATTTT. It yields the protein CASSLDGRSGRPQHF.

The chain has TRBV28 and TRBJ2-7; no definite D call. Looked up from germline, CDR1 is MDHEN and CDR2 is SYDVKM. The CDR3 runs to 11 residues. The V end was cut by 6 bases, the J end by 7 bases, with 10 bases between. The CDR3 DNA is TGTGCCAGCAGCAGAAGTGGGGAGCAGTACTTC. Residues: CASSRSGEQYF.

The V call is TRBV11-2, the J call TRBJ1-4, with a weak D call TRBD1 (5 bases). Germline CDR1 is SGHAT and CDR2 is FQNNGV. The CDR3 consists of 15 residues. Deletions cut 4 bases from V and 7 bases from J, with 16 bases between. CDR3: CASSSTGTPGEKLFF. CDR3 nucleotide sequence: TGTGCCAGCAGCTCCACCGGGACTCCAGGTGAAAAACTGTTTTTT.

This rearrangement joins TRBV9 to TRBJ2-2; the match to TRBD1 covers 8 bases. V trimming: 0 bases; J trimming: 4 bases; junction bases outside the gene matches: 5. CDR1 is SGDLS and CDR2 is YYNGEE in the germline V gene. This CDR3 comprises 16 residues. CDR3 bases: TGTGCCAGCAGCGTAGGCGTGACAGGGGTCACCGGGGAGCTGTTTTTT. This gives the protein CASSVGVTGVTGELFF.

Remarks on this clone: An end of the junction differs from the germline gene, which may be a read error. CDR3 coding DNA: TGTGCCAGCTCAACACCGGGGGAGAGTGAAGCTTTCTTT. Translated, it gives CASSTPGESEAFF. The V call is TRBV18, the J call TRBJ1-1, with D possibly TRBD1 on 5 matching bases. CDR3 size: 13 residues. Germline-derived CDR1 and CDR2 are KGHSH and LQKENI.

This chain connects TRBV7-9 to TRBJ2-1; TRBD2 matches at 8 bases. The J segment lost 0 bases and the V segment lost 2 bases, leaving 6 bases of the junction unmatched. CDR3 size: 17 residues. In germline, CDR1 is SEHNR, CDR2 FQNEAQ (reference sequence). The CDR3 sequence is CASSLPAGEGSYNEQFF. The CDR3 DNA reads as TGTGCCAGCAGCTTACCAGCGGGAGAGGGCTCCTACAATGAGCAGTTCTTC.

This sequence joins TRBV19 and TRBJ2-7; D remains ambiguous. The CDR3 totals 14 residues. The V gene lost 5 bases and the J gene lost 1 base, with 12 bases spanning the gap. The germline V gene has CDR1 LNHDA and CDR2 SQIVND (reference sequence). The CDR3 sequence is CASSARTESYEQYF. The CDR3 DNA reads as TGTGCCAGTAGTGCCCGGACGGAGTCCTACGAGCAGTACTTC.

The CDR3 sequence: CASSVVSGEYSNEQFF. In nucleotides, the CDR3 is TGTGCCAGCAGCGTAGTGAGCGGGGAATATTCCAATGAGCAGTTCTTC. The chain employs TRBV9 and TRBJ2-1; 7 positions match TRBD2. CDR1 and CDR2 from the germline V gene are SGDLS and YYNGEE. The CDR3 extends over 16 amino acids. V lost 0 bases to trimming and J lost 6 bases; unmatched junction nucleotides: 9.

The chain links TRBV7-2 to TRBJ2-7; perhaps TRBD1 as D (6 bases). V gave up 4 bases and J gave up 1 base, with 11 bases separating them. CDR1 and CDR2 from the germline V gene are SGHTA and FQGNSA. This CDR3 comprises 14 residues. CDR3 residues: CASSWQGQSYEQYF. CDR3 DNA: TGTGCCAGCAGCTGGCAGGGACAATCCTACGAGCAGTACTTC.

The rearrangement joins TRBV5-1 to TRBJ1-1; no clear D. Germline assignment: CDR1 SGHRS and CDR2 YFSETQ. This CDR3 spans 14 amino acids. Trimming pared 4 bases from V and 5 bases from J, leaving 15 bases between. CDR3 amino acids: CASSQYPTVTEAFF. The CDR3 DNA reads as TGCGCCAGCAGCCAATATCCCACAGTTACTGAAGCTTTCTTT.